The clone carrying this T cell receptor (beta chain) showed up just a few times. These data belong to a study of blood T cell repertoires in COVID-19. V gave up 3 bases and J gave up 1 base, with 12 bases separating them. The CDR3 covers 14 residues. Per germline, CDR1 SQVTM and CDR2 ANQGSEA. Original data processing: How many nucleated cells were present was estimated from reference gene primer amplification. The protocol was immunoSEQ multiplex PCR, while the TCRdb copy is restricted to in-frame clones and leaves out a portion. That table gives V, J and clone size, and the DNA gave D and trimming. The sample lists around 50,000 clones; under 90% were seen once.

This sequence originates from an elderly man with COVID-19, enrolled during active disease. Sequenced input: peripheral blood. The gene calls are TRBV29-1 and TRBJ1-2; D gene unclear. The CDR3 nucleotides are TGCAGCGTTGAGGTGGCGGGGTATAACTATGGCTACACCTTC. It encodes CSVEVAGYNYGYTF.